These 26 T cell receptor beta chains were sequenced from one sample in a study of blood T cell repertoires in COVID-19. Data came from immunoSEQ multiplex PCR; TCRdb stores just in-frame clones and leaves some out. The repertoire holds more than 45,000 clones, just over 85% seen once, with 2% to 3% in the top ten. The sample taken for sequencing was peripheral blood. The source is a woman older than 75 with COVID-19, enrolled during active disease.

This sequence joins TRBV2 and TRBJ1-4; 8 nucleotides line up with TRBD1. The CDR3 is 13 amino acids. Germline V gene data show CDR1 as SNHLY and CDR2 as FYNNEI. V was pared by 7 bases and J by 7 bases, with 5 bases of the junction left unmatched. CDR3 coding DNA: TGTGCCAGCATCAGGGGGCTGGGTGAAAAACTGTTTTTT. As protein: CASIRGLGEKLFF.

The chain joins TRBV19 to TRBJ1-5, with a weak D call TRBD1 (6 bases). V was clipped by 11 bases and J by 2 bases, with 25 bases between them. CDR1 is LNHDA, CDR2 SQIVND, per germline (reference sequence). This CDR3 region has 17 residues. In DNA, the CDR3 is TGTGCCTCTTCGGCGGCAAGGGGGTCGGGTGGCAATCAGCCCCAGCATTTT. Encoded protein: CASSAARGSGGNQPQHF.

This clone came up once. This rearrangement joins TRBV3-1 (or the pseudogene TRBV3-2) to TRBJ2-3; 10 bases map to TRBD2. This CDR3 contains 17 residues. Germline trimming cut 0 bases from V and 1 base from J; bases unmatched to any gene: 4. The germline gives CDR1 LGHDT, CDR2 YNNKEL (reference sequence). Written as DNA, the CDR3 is TGTGCCAGCAGCCAAGAGTGGACTAGCGGTCGCACAGATACGCAGTATTTT. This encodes CASSQEWTSGRTDTQYF.

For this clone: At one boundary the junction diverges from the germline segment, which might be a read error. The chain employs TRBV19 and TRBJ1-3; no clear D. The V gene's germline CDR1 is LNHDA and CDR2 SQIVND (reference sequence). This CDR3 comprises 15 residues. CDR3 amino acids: CASSIAFYSRNTIYF. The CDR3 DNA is TGTGCCAGTAGTATTGCTTTTTACTCTCGAAACACCATATATTTT.

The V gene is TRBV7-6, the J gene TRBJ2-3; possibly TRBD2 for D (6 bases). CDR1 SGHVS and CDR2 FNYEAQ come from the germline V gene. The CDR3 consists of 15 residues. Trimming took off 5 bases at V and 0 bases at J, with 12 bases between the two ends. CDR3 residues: CASSGGAISTDTQYF. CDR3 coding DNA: TGTGCCAGCAGCGGAGGGGCGATCAGCACAGATACGCAGTATTTT.

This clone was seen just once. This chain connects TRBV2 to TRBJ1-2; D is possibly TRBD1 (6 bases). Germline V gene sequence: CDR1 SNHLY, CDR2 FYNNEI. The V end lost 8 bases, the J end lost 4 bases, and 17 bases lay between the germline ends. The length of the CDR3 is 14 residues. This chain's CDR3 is CASLRQEKFYGYTF. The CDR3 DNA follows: TGTGCCAGCCTCCGACAGGAGAAGTTCTATGGCTACACCTTC.

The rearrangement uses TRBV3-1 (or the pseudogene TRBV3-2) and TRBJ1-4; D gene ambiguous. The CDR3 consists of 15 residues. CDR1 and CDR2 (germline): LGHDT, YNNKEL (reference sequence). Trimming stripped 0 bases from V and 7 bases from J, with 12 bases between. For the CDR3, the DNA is TGTGCCAGCAGCCAAGATCGGGGAGCGGGTGAAAAACTGTTTTTT. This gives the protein CASSQDRGAGEKLFF.

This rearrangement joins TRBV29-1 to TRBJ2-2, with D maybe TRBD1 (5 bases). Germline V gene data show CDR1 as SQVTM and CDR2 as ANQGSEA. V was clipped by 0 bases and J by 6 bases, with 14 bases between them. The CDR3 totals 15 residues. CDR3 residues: CSVEDKGSWPGELFF. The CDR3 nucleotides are TGCAGCGTTGAAGATAAGGGGTCCTGGCCCGGGGAGCTGTTTTTT.

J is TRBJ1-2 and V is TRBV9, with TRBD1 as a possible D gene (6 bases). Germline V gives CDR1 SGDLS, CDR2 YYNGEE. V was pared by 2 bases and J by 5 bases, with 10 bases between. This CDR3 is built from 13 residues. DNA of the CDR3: TGTGCCAGCAGCGTGAGGGGGATGTATGGCTACACCTTC. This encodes CASSVRGMYGYTF.

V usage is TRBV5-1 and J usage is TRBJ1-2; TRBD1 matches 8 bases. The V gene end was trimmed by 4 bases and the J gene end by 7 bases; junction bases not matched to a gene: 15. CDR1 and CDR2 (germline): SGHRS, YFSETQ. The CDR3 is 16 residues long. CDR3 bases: TGCGCCAGCAGCCCATGGGGATCTGACAGGGGAGGTGGCTACACCTTC. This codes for CASSPWGSDRGGGYTF.

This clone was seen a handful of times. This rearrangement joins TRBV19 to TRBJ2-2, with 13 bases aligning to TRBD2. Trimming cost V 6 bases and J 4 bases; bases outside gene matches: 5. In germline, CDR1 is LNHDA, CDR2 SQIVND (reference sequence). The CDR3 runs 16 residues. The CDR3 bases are TGTGCCAGTAGCGGACTAGCGGGAGTAGGCACCGGGGAGCTGTTTTTT. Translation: CASSGLAGVGTGELFF.

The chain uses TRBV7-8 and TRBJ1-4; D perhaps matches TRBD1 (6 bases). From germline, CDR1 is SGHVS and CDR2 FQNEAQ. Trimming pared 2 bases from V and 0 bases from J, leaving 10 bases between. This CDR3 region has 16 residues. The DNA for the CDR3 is TGTGCCAGCAGCTTACGGACAGATGCAACTAATGAAAAACTGTTTTTT. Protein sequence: CASSLRTDATNEKLFF.

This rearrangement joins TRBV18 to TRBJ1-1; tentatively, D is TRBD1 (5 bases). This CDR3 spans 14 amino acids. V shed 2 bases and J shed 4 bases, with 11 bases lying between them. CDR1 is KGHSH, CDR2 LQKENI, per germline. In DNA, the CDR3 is TGTGCCAGCTCACCAAGGAGCGGGGGCACTGAAGCTTTCTTT. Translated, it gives CASSPRSGGTEAFF. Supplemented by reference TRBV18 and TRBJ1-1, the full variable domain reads NAGVMQNPRHLVRRRGQEARLRCSPMKGHSHVYWYRQLPEEGLKFMVYLQKENIIDESGMPKERFSAEFPKEGPSILRIQQVVRGDSAAYFCASSPRSGGTEAFFGQGTRLTVV.

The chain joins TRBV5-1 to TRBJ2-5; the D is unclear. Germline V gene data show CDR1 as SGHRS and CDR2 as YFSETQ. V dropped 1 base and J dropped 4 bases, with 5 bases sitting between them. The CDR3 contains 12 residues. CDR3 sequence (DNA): TGCGCCAGCAGCTTGCTTAGAGAGACCCAGTACTTC. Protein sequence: CASSLLRETQYF.

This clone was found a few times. DNA of the CDR3: TGTGCCAGCTCACCTACCGCCGGACAGGGGAACTATGGCTACACCTTC. This sequence encodes CASSPTAGQGNYGYTF. The rearrangement links TRBV18 to TRBJ1-2, with 9 positions matching TRBD1. The CDR3 spans 16 residues. Germline CDR1 KGHSH, CDR2 LQKENI. V trimming: 3 bases; J trimming: 2 bases; junction bases outside the gene matches: 7.

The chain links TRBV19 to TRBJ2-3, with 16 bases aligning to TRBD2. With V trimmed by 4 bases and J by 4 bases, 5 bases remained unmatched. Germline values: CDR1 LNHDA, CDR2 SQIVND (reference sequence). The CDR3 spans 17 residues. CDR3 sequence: CASSTPGLAGGADTQYF. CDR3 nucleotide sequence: TGTGCCAGTAGTACCCCGGGACTAGCGGGAGGGGCAGATACGCAGTATTTT.

In DNA, the CDR3 is TGTGCCAGCAGCGGTTTGACAGGGAACAATCAGCCCCAGCATTTT. Amino acid sequence: CASSGLTGNNQPQHF. The gene calls are TRBV6-5 and TRBJ1-5, with TRBD1 matching 7 bases. The V segment lost 6 bases and the J segment 3 bases; nucleotides outside the gene matches: 8. Germline V gene lookup returns CDR1 MNHEY and CDR2 SVGAGI. CDR3 length: 15 amino acids.

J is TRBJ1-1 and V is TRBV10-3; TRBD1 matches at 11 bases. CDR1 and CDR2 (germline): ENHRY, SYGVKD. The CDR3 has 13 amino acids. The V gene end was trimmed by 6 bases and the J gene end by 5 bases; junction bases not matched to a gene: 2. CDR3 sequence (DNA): TGTGCCATCAGGGGACAGGGGGATACTGAAGCTTTCTTT. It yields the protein CAIRGQGDTEAFF.

CDR3 loop: CASSLEGKLFF. The CDR3 nucleotides are TGTGCCAGCAGTTTAGAGGGGAAACTGTTTTTT. The V call is TRBV12-3 or TRBV12-4, the J call TRBJ1-4; a weak D match, TRBD1 (5 bases). This CDR3 region has 11 residues. Trimming removed 1 base from V and 11 bases from J, with 5 bases in between.

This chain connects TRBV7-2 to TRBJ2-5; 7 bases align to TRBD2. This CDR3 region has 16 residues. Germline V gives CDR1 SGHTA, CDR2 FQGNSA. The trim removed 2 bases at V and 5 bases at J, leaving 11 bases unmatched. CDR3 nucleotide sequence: TGTGCCAGCAGCTTACCGGGGGGAATGGGGCGCGAGACCCAGTACTTC. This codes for CASSLPGGMGRETQYF.

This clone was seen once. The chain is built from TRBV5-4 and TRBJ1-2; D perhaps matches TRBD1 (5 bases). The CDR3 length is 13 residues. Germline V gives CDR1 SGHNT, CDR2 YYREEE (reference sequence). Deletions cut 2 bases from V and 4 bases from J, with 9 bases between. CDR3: CASSLTGVYGYTF. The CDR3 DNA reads TGTGCCAGCAGCTTAACAGGTGTCTATGGCTACACCTTC. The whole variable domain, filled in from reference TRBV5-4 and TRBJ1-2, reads ETGVTQSPTHLIKTRGQQVTLRCSSQSGHNTVSWYQQALGQGPQFIFQYYREEENGRGNFPPRFSGLQFPNYSSELNVNALELDDSALYLCASSLTGVYGYTFGSGTRLTVV.

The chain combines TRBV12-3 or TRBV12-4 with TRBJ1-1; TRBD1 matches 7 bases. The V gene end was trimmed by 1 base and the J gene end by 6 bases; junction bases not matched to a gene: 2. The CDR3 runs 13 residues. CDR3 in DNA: TGTGCCAGCAGTTTAGAGGGGGCCCCTGAAGCTTTCTTT. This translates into CASSLEGAPEAFF.

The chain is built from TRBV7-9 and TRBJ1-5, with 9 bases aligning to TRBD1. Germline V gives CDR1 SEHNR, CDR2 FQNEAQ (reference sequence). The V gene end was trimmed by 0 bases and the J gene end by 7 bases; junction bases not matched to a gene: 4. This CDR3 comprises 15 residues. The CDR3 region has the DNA TGTGCCAGCAGCTTAGCGGGACAGGGCGGGCAGCCCCAGCATTTT. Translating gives CASSLAGQGGQPQHF.

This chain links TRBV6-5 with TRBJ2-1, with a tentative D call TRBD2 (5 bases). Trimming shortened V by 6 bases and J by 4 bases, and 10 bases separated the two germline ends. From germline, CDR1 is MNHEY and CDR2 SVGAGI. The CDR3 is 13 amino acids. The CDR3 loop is CASSRTLYNEQFF. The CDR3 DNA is TGTGCCAGCAGCCGGACTTTATACAATGAGCAGTTCTTC.

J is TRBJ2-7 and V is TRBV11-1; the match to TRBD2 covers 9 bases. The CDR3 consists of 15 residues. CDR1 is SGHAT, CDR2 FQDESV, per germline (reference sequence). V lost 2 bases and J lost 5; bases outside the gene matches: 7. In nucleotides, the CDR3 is TGTGCCAGCAGCTTATTTAGCGGGAGTACCGACGAGCAGTACTTC. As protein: CASSLFSGSTDEQYF.

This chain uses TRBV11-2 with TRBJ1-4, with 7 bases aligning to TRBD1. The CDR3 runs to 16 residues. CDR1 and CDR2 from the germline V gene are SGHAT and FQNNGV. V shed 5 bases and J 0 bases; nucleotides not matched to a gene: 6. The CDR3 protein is CASSDRALATNEKLFF. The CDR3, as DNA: TGTGCCAGCAGCGACAGGGCCCTTGCAACTAATGAAAAACTGTTTTTT.